This passage covers 21 T cell receptor beta chains from one sample sequenced in a study of cytomegalovirus exposure and HLA in healthy donors. The study ran its PCR with 60 Vbeta and 13 Jbeta primers. TCRdb keeps only in-frame clones here, not all; method: immunoSEQ multiplex PCR. The table lists just under 80,000 clones, with 3% to 4% in the top ten. The sample taken for sequencing was PBMCs. These receptors originate from a man between 18 and 35 years old in good health and CMV-seropositive.

The chain joins TRBV5-1 to TRBJ2-5; D remains ambiguous. Germline-derived CDR1 and CDR2 are SGHRS and YFSETQ. The CDR3 covers 15 residues. Trimming pared 1 base from V and 1 base from J, leaving 11 bases between. The CDR3 DNA follows: TGCGCCAGCAGCTTGAAACACATACCCCAAGAGACCCAGTACTTC. Protein product: CASSLKHIPQETQYF.

This chain connects TRBV7-3 to TRBJ1-2; the D gene is possibly TRBD1 (5 bases). Germline V gene lookup returns CDR1 SGHTA and CDR2 FQGTGA. The V gene lost 0 bases and the J gene lost 3 bases, with 8 bases spanning the gap. The CDR3 extends over 14 amino acids. This chain's CDR3 is CASSLTGEDYGYTF. The CDR3 nucleotides read TGTGCCAGCAGCTTAACAGGGGAAGACTATGGCTACACCTTC. The full variable domain, its missing parts supplied by reference TRBV7-3 and TRBJ1-2, is GAGVSQTPSNKVTEKGKYVELRCDPISGHTALYWYRQSLGQGPEFLIYFQGTGAADDSGLPNDRFFAVRPEGSVSTLKIQRTERGDSAVYLCASSLTGEDYGYTFGSGTRLTVV.

The J gene is TRBJ1-4, the V gene TRBV5-1; tentative D call: TRBD1 (6 bases). V was clipped by 4 bases and J by 7 bases, with 11 bases between them. This CDR3 spans 13 amino acids. The germline V gene encodes CDR1 SGHRS and CDR2 YFSETQ. CDR3 loop: CASSPLTGEKLFF. CDR3 coding DNA: TGCGCCAGCAGCCCTTTGACAGGTGAAAAACTGTTTTTT. The variable domain in full, completed from reference TRBV5-1 and TRBJ1-4, reads KAGVTQTPRYLIKTRGQQVTLSCSPISGHRSVSWYQQTPGQGLQFLFEYFSETQRNKGNFPGRFSGRQFSNSRSEMNVSTLELGDSALYLCASSPLTGEKLFFGSGTQLSVL.

The chain has TRBV6-4 and TRBJ2-2, with a tentative D call TRBD2 (6 bases). The CDR3 has 15 amino acids. Germline V CDR1 and CDR2: MRHNA, SNTAGT. V lost 8 bases and J 0 bases, leaving 13 bases between the germline ends. The CDR3 DNA follows: TGTGCCAGCGCGGCCGGGACTTCGAACACCGGGGAGCTGTTTTTT. Translated: CASAAGTSNTGELFF.

This sequence joins TRBV6-6 and TRBJ2-1; the match to TRBD2 covers 7 bases. This CDR3 contains 15 residues. Germline values: CDR1 MNHNY, CDR2 SVGAGI (reference sequence). V was pared by 2 bases and J by 8 bases, with 9 bases of the junction left unmatched. The CDR3 coding sequence is TGTGCCAGCAGTTACCCCCTAGCGGCGTCGGATGAGCAGTTCTTC. Its translation is CASSYPLAASDEQFF.

The chain employs TRBV18 and TRBJ1-5; D gene unclear. With 3 bases removed from V and 7 bases from J, the gap between germline ends came to 10 bases. The CDR3 extends over 13 amino acids. The germline CDR1 and CDR2 sequences are KGHSH and LQKENI. CDR3 DNA sequence: TGTGCCAGCTCACCTGAGGGAAGACAGCCCCAGCATTTT. This sequence encodes CASSPEGRQPQHF.

The chain carries TRBV5-1 and TRBJ1-6; D is uncertain. The length of the CDR3 is 16 residues. Germline loops: CDR1 SGHRS, CDR2 YFSETQ. Trimming took off 3 bases at V and 0 bases at J, with 10 bases between the two ends. CDR3 protein: CASSSQGSSYNSPLHF. The CDR3 nucleotides read TGCGCCAGCAGCTCACAAGGGAGCTCCTATAATTCACCCCTCCACTTT. Combining the CDR3 with reference TRBV5-1 and TRBJ1-6 gives the whole variable domain KAGVTQTPRYLIKTRGQQVTLSCSPISGHRSVSWYQQTPGQGLQFLFEYFSETQRNKGNFPGRFSGRQFSNSRSEMNVSTLELGDSALYLCASSSQGSSYNSPLHFGNGTRLTVT.

The chain is built from TRBV9 and TRBJ1-1, with 9 positions matching TRBD1. The length of the CDR3 is 13 residues. The J segment lost 11 bases and the V segment lost 0 bases, leaving 5 bases of the junction unmatched. The V gene's germline CDR1 is SGDLS and CDR2 YYNGEE. The CDR3 region has the DNA TGTGCCAGCAGCGTAGCGACAGGGGGGAAGGCTTTCTTT. Its protein is CASSVATGGKAFF. Full variable domain (rest looked up from reference TRBV9 and TRBJ1-1): DSGVTQTPKHLITATGQRVTLRCSPRSGDLSVYWYQQSLDQGLQFLIQYYNGEERAKGNILERFSAQQFPDLHSELNLSSLELGDSALYFCASSVATGGKAFFGQGTRLTVV.

The rearrangement links TRBV29-1 to TRBJ1-2; 7 positions agree with TRBD1. This CDR3 spans 13 amino acids. Germline CDR1 and CDR2: SQVTM and ANQGSEA. V shed 7 bases and J 1 base; nucleotides not matched to a gene: 6. DNA for the CDR3: TGCAGCGCCGGGACAGTTTTTAACTATGGCTACACCTTC. Protein sequence: CSAGTVFNYGYTF.

The rearrangement uses TRBV6-1 and TRBJ1-5, with D maybe TRBD1 (5 bases). Germline CDR1 MNHNS, CDR2 SASEGT. V was cut by 7 bases and J by 0 bases, with 10 bases left in between. The CDR3 runs to 14 residues. CDR3 sequence: CASNPGNSNQPQHF. Here the CDR3 DNA reads TGTGCCAGCAATCCAGGGAATAGCAATCAGCCCCAGCATTTT.

This sequence joins TRBV5-6 and TRBJ2-7, with D possibly matching TRBD1 (5 bases). Germline loops: CDR1 SGHDT, CDR2 YYEEEE. V was cut by 0 bases and J by 2 bases, with 6 bases left in between. CDR3 size: 13 residues. The CDR3, as DNA: TGTGCCAGCAGCTTGGGCAGGGCCTACGAGCAGTACTTC. Its protein product is CASSLGRAYEQYF.

The gene calls are TRBV18 and TRBJ2-7; 8 bases are shared with TRBD2. Germline V gene sequence: CDR1 KGHSH, CDR2 LQKENI. This CDR3 is built from 15 residues. The V gene end was trimmed by 3 bases and the J gene end by 3 bases; junction bases not matched to a gene: 7. The CDR3 loop is CASSPAGGTGYEQYF. The CDR3 DNA sequence: TGTGCCAGCTCACCGGCGGGGGGTACCGGCTACGAGCAGTACTTC. Full variable domain (outside the CDR3, taken from reference TRBV18 and TRBJ2-7): NAGVMQNPRHLVRRRGQEARLRCSPMKGHSHVYWYRQLPEEGLKFMVYLQKENIIDESGMPKERFSAEFPKEGPSILRIQQVVRGDSAAYFCASSPAGGTGYEQYFGPGTRLTVT.

V usage is TRBV5-1 and J usage is TRBJ2-1, with 10 bases lining up with TRBD2. V trimming: 3 bases; J trimming: 4 bases; junction bases outside the gene matches: 7. CDR1 is SGHRS and CDR2 is YFSETQ in the germline V gene. CDR3 length equals 16 residues. The CDR3 here is CASSWGGAGGYNEQFF. The DNA for the CDR3 is TGCGCCAGCAGCTGGGGCGGAGCGGGAGGGTACAATGAGCAGTTCTTC.

The DNA of the CDR3 is TGTGCCAGCAGGAGGGGCGGGAGGACCTACAATGAGCAGTTCTTC. This sequence encodes CASRRGGRTYNEQFF. The J gene is TRBJ2-1, the V gene TRBV6-1, with 8 positions matching TRBD2. The J segment lost 2 bases and the V segment lost 6 bases, leaving 6 bases of the junction unmatched. The germline V gene has CDR1 MNHNS and CDR2 SASEGT. CDR3 length: 15 residues.

V usage is TRBV9 and J usage is TRBJ1-2, with D possibly being TRBD1 (5 bases). The CDR3 sequence is 16 residues long. Germline CDR1 SGDLS, CDR2 YYNGEE. V lost 0 bases and J 2 bases, leaving 14 bases between the germline ends. CDR3 coding DNA: TGTGCCAGCAGCGTAGGAGGAGGGGCCTCAAACTATGGCTACACCTTC. It encodes CASSVGGGASNYGYTF.

The V call is TRBV28, the J call TRBJ1-2; unclear D gene. V lost 6 bases and J lost 8, with 19 bases in between. This CDR3 region has 14 residues. Germline assignment: CDR1 MDHEN and CDR2 SYDVKM. CDR3 nucleotide sequence: TGTGCCAGCAGGTACCCCCTCGCGGGGTTGGGCTACACCTTC. This gives the protein CASRYPLAGLGYTF.

V gene TRBV6-1 combines with J gene TRBJ2-7; maybe TRBD1 (7 bases). V was cut by 4 bases and J by 1 base, with 20 bases left in between. Germline V lookup: CDR1 MNHNS, CDR2 SASEGT. The CDR3 contains 17 residues. CDR3 coding DNA: TGTGCCAGCAGTGCATACTTTAAGGGGGCGGGATCCTACGAGCAGTACTTC. This codes for CASSAYFKGAGSYEQYF.

The chain joins TRBV6-4 to TRBJ2-5; TRBD2 matches at 10 bases. With 3 bases clipped from V and 7 bases from J, the junction kept 8 bases outside the gene matches. The CDR3 extends over 15 amino acids. Germline CDR1 is MRHNA and CDR2 is SNTAGT. The CDR3 spells CASSDLAGAVGTQYF. The CDR3 DNA reads TGTGCCAGCAGTGATCTAGCGGGGGCCGTTGGGACCCAGTACTTC.

The chain recombines TRBV27 with TRBJ2-7; possibly TRBD1 for D (6 bases). V was trimmed by 5 bases and J by 2 bases, leaving 10 bases between them. The CDR3 sequence is 13 residues long. Germline V gives CDR1 MNHEY, CDR2 SMNVEV (reference sequence). This CDR3 is CASSTRTAYEQYF. Written as DNA, the CDR3 is TGTGCCAGCAGTACTCGGACAGCCTACGAGCAGTACTTC.

The chain employs TRBV7-8 and TRBJ2-1; D is ambiguous. The CDR3 length is 14 residues. The germline V gene encodes CDR1 SGHVS and CDR2 FQNEAQ. V was shortened by 4 bases and J by 0 bases, with 7 bases between the two germline ends. CDR3 nucleotides: TGTGCCAGCAGCTCCCGGTACTCCTACAATGAGCAGTTCTTC. Translation gives CASSSRYSYNEQFF. The full variable domain, completed using reference TRBV7-8 and TRBJ2-1, is GAGVSQSPRYKVAKRGQDVALRCDPISGHVSLFWYQQALGQGPEFLTYFQNEAQLDKSGLPSDRFFAERPEGSVSTLKIQRTQQEDSAVYLCASSSRYSYNEQFFGPGTRLTVL.

The chain has TRBV6-1 and TRBJ1-5; 8 nucleotides align to TRBD1. The ends lost 6 bases at V and 7 bases at J; junction bases unmatched: 8. Germline CDR1 reads MNHNS; CDR2 reads SASEGT. This CDR3 has 14 amino acids. This chain's CDR3 is CASSAMTGEQPQHF. DNA for the CDR3: TGTGCCAGCAGCGCGATGACAGGGGAACAGCCCCAGCATTTT.